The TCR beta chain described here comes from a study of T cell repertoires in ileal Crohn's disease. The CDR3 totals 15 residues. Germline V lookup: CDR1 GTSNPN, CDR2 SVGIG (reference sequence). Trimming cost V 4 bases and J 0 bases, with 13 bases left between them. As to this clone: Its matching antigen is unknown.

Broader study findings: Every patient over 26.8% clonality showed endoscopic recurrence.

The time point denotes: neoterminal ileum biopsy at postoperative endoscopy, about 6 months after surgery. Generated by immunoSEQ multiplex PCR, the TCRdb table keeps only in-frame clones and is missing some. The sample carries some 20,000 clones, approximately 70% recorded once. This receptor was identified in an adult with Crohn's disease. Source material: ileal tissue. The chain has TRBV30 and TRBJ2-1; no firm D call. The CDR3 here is CAWMNNAFSYNEQFF. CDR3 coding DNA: TGTGCCTGGATGAACAATGCTTTCTCCTACAATGAGCAGTTCTTC.